The source of this T cell receptor beta chain is a study of control samples from healthy donors and cancer patients. Germline V gene data show CDR1 as SGHTA and CDR2 as FQGTGA. The CDR3 consists of 15 residues. V dropped 5 bases and J dropped 1 base, with 15 bases sitting between them. Assay: immunoSEQ multiplex PCR; the TCRdb copy retains only in-frame clones and omits some. This sample carries 350,000 to 450,000 clones, roughly 90% of them seen once, and the ten largest clones take just under 6.5%. This clonotype was sampled from a man in his forties with head and neck cancer. This chain joins TRBV7-3 and TRBJ2-7; possibly TRBD2 for D (6 bases). The specimen was PBMCs. The CDR3 reads CASSPGRDGSYEQYF. The DNA for the CDR3 is TGTGCCAGCAGCCCTGGGCGGGATGGGTCCTACGAGCAGTACTTC.